This TCR beta chain originates from a study of blood T cell repertoires in COVID-19. Sequencing used immunoSEQ multiplex PCR; TCRdb keeps in-frame clones, though not all of them. The sample records 130,000 to 150,000 clones, about four fifths being singletons. From germline, CDR1 is MNHNY and CDR2 SVGAGI (reference sequence). V was trimmed by 7 bases and J by 4 bases, leaving 8 bases between them. The CDR3 has 12 amino acids. The TCR comes from a human donor with acute or convalescent COVID-19. The donor label of this sample is uncertain. The chain uses TRBV6-6 and TRBJ1-3; D may be TRBD1 (5 bases). The specimen was peripheral blood. CDR3 in DNA: TGTGCCAGCAAGGAGGGGGGAAACACCATATATTTT. Its translation: CASKEGGNTIYF.